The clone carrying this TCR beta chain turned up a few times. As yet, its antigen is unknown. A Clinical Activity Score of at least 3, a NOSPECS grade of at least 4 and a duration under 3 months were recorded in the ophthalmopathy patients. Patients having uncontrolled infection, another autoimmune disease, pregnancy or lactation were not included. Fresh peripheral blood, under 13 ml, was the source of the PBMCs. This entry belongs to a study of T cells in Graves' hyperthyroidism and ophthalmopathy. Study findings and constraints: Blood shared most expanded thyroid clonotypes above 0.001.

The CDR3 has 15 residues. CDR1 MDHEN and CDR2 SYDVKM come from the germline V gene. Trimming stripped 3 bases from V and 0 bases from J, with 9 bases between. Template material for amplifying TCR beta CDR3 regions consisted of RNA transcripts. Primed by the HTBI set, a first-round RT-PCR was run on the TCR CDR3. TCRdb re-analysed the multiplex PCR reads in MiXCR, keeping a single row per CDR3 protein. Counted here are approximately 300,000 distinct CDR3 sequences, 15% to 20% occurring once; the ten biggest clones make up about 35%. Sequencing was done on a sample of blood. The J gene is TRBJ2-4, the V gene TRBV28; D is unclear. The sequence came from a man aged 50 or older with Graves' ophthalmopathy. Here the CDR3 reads CASSLVDVAKNIQYF. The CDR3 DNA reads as TGTGCCAGCAGTTTGGTCGATGTAGCCAAAAACATTCAGTACTTC.